This TCR beta chain stems from a study of glioma-infiltrating T cells. CDR1 and CDR2 (germline): LNHDA, SQIVND (reference sequence). CDR3 length: 13 amino acids. J was trimmed by 6 bases and V by 5 bases; bases with no gene match: 7. The iRepertoire nested amplicon-rescue multiplex PCR amplified TCR alpha and beta CDR3s from RNA. TCRdb itself ran the multiplex PCR reads through MiXCR, one entry per CDR3 protein. The repertoire has more than 100,000 distinct CDR3 sequences, 29% of them found once; the top ten carry approximately 43%. The TCR was taken from a human donor with low-grade glioma or glioblastoma, undergoing nonglioma brain surgery, or in good health (not recorded which). The chain carries TRBV19 and TRBJ2-7, with 7 bases fitting TRBD2. Input material: glioma tissue, nonneoplastic brain tissue, or PBMCs (not recorded which). Here the CDR3 reads CASSPRTSFEQYF. CDR3 coding DNA: TGTGCCAGTAGTCCGAGGACTAGTTTCGAGCAGTACTTC. The full variable domain, its missing parts supplied by reference TRBV19 and TRBJ2-7, is DGGITQSPKYLFRKEGQNVTLSCEQNLNHDAMYWYRQDPGQGLRLIYYSQIVNDFQKGDIAEGYSVSREKKESFPLTVTSAQKNPTAFYLCASSPRTSFEQYFGPGTRLTVT.